A single T cell receptor (beta chain) is shown here with its context. Original data processing: Estimated nucleated cell counts came from reference gene primer amplification. TCRdb keeps only in-frame clones here, not all; method: immunoSEQ multiplex PCR. V, J and clone size derive from that table, while D and trimming were established from the DNA sequence. The repertoire holds 250,000 to 300,000 clones, with 81% as singletons. Germline V gene data show CDR1 as KGHDR and CDR2 as SFDVKD. The ends lost 3 bases at V and 2 bases at J; junction bases unmatched: 6. This CDR3 contains 17 residues. The entry originates in a study of blood T cell repertoires in COVID-19.

The TCR sequence derives from a woman aged 60-75 years with active or convalescent COVID-19. The genes are TRBV24-1 and TRBJ2-3; 11 nucleotides match TRBD1. What was sequenced was peripheral blood. CDR3 nucleotides: TGTGCCACCAGTGATCCGAGGACAGGGGGCCACACAGATACGCAGTATTTT. It yields the protein CATSDPRTGGHTDTQYF.